The rows below give T cell receptor beta chains drawn from one sample of a study of PD-1 blockade in classical Hodgkin lymphoma. Sequencing was performed with immunoSEQ multiplex PCR; in TCRdb, only in-frame clones are kept and a portion is missing. Here the sample spans roughly 20,000 clones, roughly 77% being singletons. This specimen was peripheral blood mononuclear cells (PBMCs), taken before the fourth cycle of nivolumab. Receptors were obtained from a human donor with classical Hodgkin lymphoma. The CDR3 runs from the conserved cysteine through the conserved F or W. The D gene is left open where the match is weak. Size values are once, few and many counts, or a class for expanded clones, and some rows have none.

j_call | clone_size | v_call | d_call | cdr3_aa | cdr3_nt
TRBJ2-7 | . | TRBV6-1 | . | CASSVSSEGYEQYF | TGTGCCAGCAGTGTCTCTAGCGAGGGCTACGAGCAGTACTTC
TRBJ1-1 | . | TRBV18 | . | CASSPSRETEAFF | TGTGCCAGCTCACCAAGCAGGGAGACTGAAGCTTTCTTT
TRBJ2-3 | . | TRBV7-9 | . | CASSLWGTGTDTQYF | TGTGCCAGCAGCTTATGGGGGACGGGCACAGATACGCAGTATTTT
TRBJ2-7 | few | TRBV6-5 | . | CASSYGKGEQYF | TGTGCCAGCAGTTACGGTAAAGGCGAGCAGTACTTC
TRBJ2-5 | . | TRBV5-4 | TRBD1 | CASSLLPTGGSETQYF | TGTGCCAGCAGCTTACTTCCTACAGGGGGATCGGAGACCCAGTACTTC
TRBJ1-5 | . | TRBV19 | . | CASRTGNQPQHF | TGTGCCAGTAGGACAGGCAATCAGCCCCAGCATTTT
TRBJ2-1 | few | TRBV7-8 | . | CASSPPGRKYNEQFF | TGTGCCAGCAGCCCCCCGGGACGCAAATACAATGAGCAGTTCTTC
TRBJ1-1 | . | TRBV14 | . | CASSQVHGESTEAFF | TGTGCCAGCAGCCAAGTTCATGGGGAGTCCACTGAAGCTTTCTTT
TRBJ2-2 | . | TRBV11-2 | TRBD2 | CASSQSAGVRTGELFF | TGTGCCAGCAGTCAAAGTGCGGGAGTTCGCACCGGGGAGCTGTTTTTT
TRBJ2-4 | . | TRBV10-3 | . | CAISRFGVSIQYF | TGTGCCATCAGTCGCTTTGGGGTTAGCATTCAGTACTTC
TRBJ1-1 | . | TRBV23-1 | . | CASSQQGKTEAFF | TGCGCCAGCAGTCAACAGGGGAAGACTGAAGCTTTCTTT
TRBJ2-7 | . | TRBV18 | . | CASSPTTGYEQYF | TGTGCCAGCTCACCGACGACAGGCTACGAGCAGTACTTC
TRBJ1-1 | . | TRBV5-1 | . | CASSSQGYTEAFF | TGCGCCAGCAGCTCCCAGGGGTACACTGAAGCTTTCTTT
TRBJ2-7 | . | TRBV14 | . | CASSHTGGSRQGLTYEQYF | TGTGCCAGCAGCCATACCGGGGGGAGCAGACAGGGACTTACCTACGAGCAGTACTTC
TRBJ2-7 | . | TRBV6-1 | TRBD2 | CASSESGGWVEQYF | TGTGCCAGCAGTGAATCCGGGGGGTGGGTCGAGCAGTACTTC
TRBJ2-1 | . | TRBV7-2 | . | CASSLLGSEIGFF | TGTGCCAGCAGCTTACTTGGCTCTGAGATAGGGTTCTTC
TRBJ1-1 | few | TRBV5-1 | . | CASSLVGGWTEAFF | TGCGCCAGCAGCTTGGTAGGGGGGTGGACTGAAGCTTTCTTT
TRBJ2-7 | . | TRBV2 | . | CASMDGLGYEQYF | TGTGCCAGCATGGACGGCCTCGGATACGAGCAGTACTTC
TRBJ1-2 | . | TRBV28 | TRBD1 | CASNNRGDYGYTF | TGTGCCAGCAACAACAGGGGGGACTATGGCTACACCTTC
TRBJ2-5 | . | TRBV25-1 | . | CASSESSFRTDEETQYF | TGTGCCAGCAGTGAATCTTCGTTCAGGACAGACGAAGAGACCCAGTACTTC
TRBJ2-3 | . | TRBV11-2 | . | CASSSPEGGADTQYF | TGTGCCAGCAGCTCCCCCGAGGGGGGGGCAGATACGCAGTATTTT
TRBJ2-7 | once | TRBV19 | TRBD1 | CASSTPRTGIYEQYF | TGTGCCAGTAGTACCCCCAGGACAGGGATCTACGAGCAGTACTTC
TRBJ2-3 | . | TRBV5-1 | TRBD1 | CASSRTGASTDTQYF | TGCGCCAGCAGCCGGACAGGGGCGTCCACAGATACGCAGTATTTT
TRBJ2-1 | . | TRBV7-9 | TRBD2 | CASSLRTSGNNEQFF | TGTGCCAGCAGCTTACGGACTAGCGGGAACAATGAGCAGTTCTTC
TRBJ2-7 | . | TRBV6-5 | . | CASSYSGEYPDEQYF | TGTGCCAGCAGTTACTCAGGGGAGTACCCGGACGAGCAGTACTTC
TRBJ1-2 | . | TRBV28 | . | CASSSVGERRNGYTF | TGTGCCAGCAGCTCTGTAGGGGAGAGGAGAAATGGCTACACCTTC
TRBJ2-2 | . | TRBV5-1 | . | CASSNPGVTGELFF | TGCGCCAGCAGCAATCCCGGGGTCACCGGGGAGCTGTTTTTT
TRBJ2-7 | . | TRBV18 | TRBD2 | CASSPPGLAGVGHEQYF | TGTGCCAGCTCACCTCCCGGACTAGCGGGAGTAGGCCACGAGCAGTACTTC
TRBJ2-3 | . | TRBV15 | TRBD1 | CATQAGGQGSTDTQYF | TGTGCCACCCAAGCAGGGGGACAGGGTAGCACAGATACGCAGTATTTT
TRBJ2-5 | . | TRBV5-1 | . | CASSLVGQETQYF | TGCGCCAGCAGCTTGGTCGGGCAAGAGACCCAGTACTTC
TRBJ2-5 | . | TRBV2 | . | CASSAVGRETQYF | TGTGCCAGCAGTGCTGTGGGTCGGGAGACCCAGTACTTC
TRBJ1-2 | . | TRBV6-1 | . | CASTGGNYGYTF | TGTGCCAGCACGGGAGGGAACTATGGCTACACCTTC
TRBJ2-5 | . | TRBV10-2 | . | CASSEGRLVGETQYF | TGCGCCAGCAGTGAAGGTCGACTAGTAGGAGAGACCCAGTACTTC
TRBJ1-5 | few | TRBV6-1 | . | CASRPGQYQPQHF | TGTGCCAGCAGACCAGGACAATATCAGCCCCAGCATTTT
TRBJ2-2 | . | TRBV5-6 | . | CASSPSRHTGELFF | TGTGCCAGCAGCCCTAGCCGGCACACCGGGGAGCTGTTTTTT
TRBJ2-5 | . | TRBV7-9 | . | CASSLAGVETQYF | TGTGCCAGCAGCTTAGCAGGGGTCGAGACCCAGTACTTC
TRBJ1-2 | . | TRBV10-3 | TRBD1 | CAITNGQGALGYTF | TGTGCCATCACCAACGGACAGGGGGCGCTTGGCTACACCTTC
TRBJ1-1 | few | TRBV18 | TRBD1 | CASSPGQLGTAEAFF | TGTGCCAGCTCACCGGGACAGCTAGGGACCGCTGAAGCTTTCTTT
TRBJ2-3 | . | TRBV7-7 | TRBD1 | CASSPLEGQRVTDTQYF | TGTGCCAGCAGCCCCCTCGAGGGACAGCGAGTCACAGATACGCAGTATTTT
TRBJ2-3 | . | TRBV5-1 | . | CASRPTPGGYTDTQYF | TGCGCCAGCCGACCTACCCCGGGTGGATACACAGATACGCAGTATTTT
TRBJ2-7 | . | TRBV10-1 | TRBD2 | CASSRLAGGSYEQYF | TGCGCCAGCAGCAGACTAGCGGGAGGGTCCTACGAGCAGTACTTC
TRBJ1-3 | once | TRBV10-3 | . | CAISERQVTGNTIYF | TGTGCCATCAGTGAGCGGCAGGTCACAGGAAACACCATATATTTT
TRBJ2-3 | . | TRBV14 | . | CASSQLSGQSTQYF | TGTGCCAGCAGCCAACTCTCAGGTCAGAGTACGCAGTATTTT
TRBJ1-5 | once | TRBV18 | . | CASSVGDGNQPQHF | TGTGCCAGCTCAGTGGGGGACGGCAATCAGCCCCAGCATTTT
TRBJ2-2 | . | TRBV5-1 | . | CASSLRAGTGELFF | TGCGCCAGCAGCTTGCGGGCGGGAACCGGGGAGCTGTTTTTT
TRBJ2-3 | . | TRBV9 | TRBD2 | CASSVITERGSTDTQYF | TGTGCCAGCAGCGTAATAACGGAGCGGGGATCCACAGATACGCAGTATTTT
TRBJ2-4 | . | TRBV5-1 | . | CASNLVGGENIQYF | TGCGCCAGCAACTTGGTAGGGGGAGAAAACATTCAGTACTTC
TRBJ1-1 | . | TRBV28 | TRBD1 | CASSLPGQGTEAFF | TGTGCCAGCAGTTTGCCGGGACAGGGGACTGAAGCTTTCTTT
TRBJ2-2 | . | TRBV10-3 | . | CAISESDGNSNTGELFF | TGTGCCATCAGTGAGTCTGACGGGAACTCGAACACCGGGGAGCTGTTTTTT
TRBJ2-1 | . | TRBV28 | . | CASSLSGYNEQFF | TGTGCCAGCAGTTTATCGGGTTACAATGAGCAGTTCTTC
TRBJ1-1 | . | TRBV7-9 | . | CASRPLNTEAFF | TGTGCCAGCAGACCTTTGAACACTGAAGCTTTCTTT
TRBJ1-2 | . | TRBV7-9 | TRBD1 | CASRPGTGAGNYGYTF | TGTGCCAGCAGACCCGGGACAGGGGCCGGGAACTATGGCTACACCTTC
TRBJ2-4 | . | TRBV19 | TRBD2 | CASSIRGLAGPAKNIQYF | TGTGCCAGTAGTATTAGAGGGCTAGCGGGACCCGCCAAAAACATTCAGTACTTC
TRBJ1-1 | . | TRBV6-5 | . | CAARWPVNTEAFF | TGTGCAGCTCGGTGGCCAGTGAACACTGAAGCTTTCTTT
TRBJ2-7 | . | TRBV11-2 | TRBD1 | CASTPSGQGSVEQYF | TGTGCCAGCACCCCGTCGGGACAGGGGTCCGTCGAGCAGTACTTC
TRBJ2-7 | medium-sized | TRBV19 | . | CASSISHSGAYEQYF | TGTGCCAGTAGTATCTCCCACAGTGGCGCCTACGAGCAGTACTTC
TRBJ1-5 | . | TRBV19 | . | CASSITRGVGNQPQHF | TGTGCCAGTAGTATTACCCGAGGGGTGGGTAATCAGCCCCAGCATTTT